The present T cell receptor beta chain was sequenced within a study of tumor-infiltrating lymphocytes in localized non-small cell lung cancer. The wider study: Several tumor histologies, both smoking statuses, and some post-neoadjuvant chemotherapy samples were included.

In the case of this clone: Its antigen is currently unknown.

Findings and limits, study-wide: Only some patients had TCR sequencing, depending on available tissue. Compared with uninvolved lung, tumors showed higher T cell infiltration by TCRbeta sequencing. Different pieces of the same tissue went to different assays, confounding technical variation with intratumor heterogeneity.

Germline values: CDR1 MNHEY, CDR2 SVGAGI. The trim removed 6 bases at V and 7 bases at J, leaving 11 bases unmatched. CDR3 size: 15 residues. Libraries were prepared by immunoSEQ multiplex PCR; TCRdb keeps only in-frame clonotypes and omits some of them. The sample lists about 8,900 clones, approximately 70% occurring once. The chain uses TRBV6-5 and TRBJ2-1; 8 bases align to TRBD2. Source material: uninvolved lung tissue not adjacent to the tumor. This TCR derives from a human donor with non-small cell lung cancer. As DNA, the CDR3 is TGTGCCAGCAGCCCGGCGGGGACTAGTAAGAATGAGCAGTTCTTC. Translation: CASSPAGTSKNEQFF.